The next 11 T cell receptor beta chains were all read from a single sample in a study of human T cells and chemical hapten exposure. As for time point: patch test 1, 2 weeks after DPC sensitization. Specified treatment: therapeutic diphenylcyclopropenone sensitization with weekly scalp DPC. TCRdb recomputed calls from the RACE reads with MiXCR, one row per CDR3 protein. Of some 340,000 distinct CDR3 sequences listed, about 7% were seen once; the top ten hold 8.4%. This specimen consisted of whole blood, obtained in connection with sensitization to the hapten diphenylcyclopropenone (DPC). Receptors originate from a woman in her late teens or twenties with alopecia areata. Some clones in this sample may be carry-over from other donors' samples.

V usage is TRBV6-2 or TRBV6-3 and J usage is TRBJ2-4, with TRBD1 matching over 11 bases. This CDR3 is 15 amino acids long. Germline values: CDR1 MNHEY, CDR2 SVGEGT. Trimming took 6 bases from V and 7 from J; bases not matched to a gene: 8. The CDR3 sequence: CASSRGTGGWNIQYF. The DNA for the CDR3 is TGTGCCAGCAGCCGCGGGACAGGGGGTTGGAACATTCAGTACTTC.

This clonotype showed up just a few times. The J gene is TRBJ1-5, the V gene TRBV2; D remains unclear. This CDR3 has 13 residues. The V end was cut by 4 bases, the J end by 5 bases, with 9 bases between. Germline lookup yields CDR1 SNHLY and CDR2 FYNNEI. The CDR3 nucleotides read TGTGCCAGCAGTGGAAACGGGGATCAGCCCCAGCATTTT. It codes for CASSGNGDQPQHF.

In this sample, this clonotype turned up many times. V usage is TRBV20-1 and J usage is TRBJ2-1, with TRBD1 as a possible D gene (5 bases). Germline V CDR1 and CDR2: DFQATT, SNEGSKA (reference sequence). V was trimmed by 1 base and J by 4 bases, leaving 14 bases between them. This CDR3 region has 15 residues. The CDR3 DNA reads TGCAGTGCTAGAGCAAATAAGGGGTTTTACAATGAGCAGTTCTTC. Its translation: CSARANKGFYNEQFF.

The chain has TRBV6-5 and TRBJ2-1, with D possibly matching TRBD1 (5 bases). V lost 6 bases to trimming and J lost 12 bases, with 27 bases between them. In germline, CDR1 is MNHEY, CDR2 SVGAGI. The CDR3 totals 16 residues. The CDR3 DNA is TGTGCCAGCAGGCCTTCTGGTGGGGCCCACCTTGCATGGCAGTTCTTC. Translated: CASRPSGGAHLAWQFF.

J is TRBJ1-2 and V is TRBV9, with D unclear. The germline CDR1 and CDR2 sequences are SGDLS and YYNGEE. Trimming removed 4 bases at V and 2 bases at J, with 15 bases between. The CDR3 runs to 15 residues. This chain's CDR3 is CASSPTYGNNYGYTF. Here the CDR3 DNA reads TGTGCCAGCAGCCCCACTTATGGGAACAACTATGGCTACACCTTC. The complete variable domain, with remaining parts taken from reference TRBV9 and TRBJ1-2, reads DSGVTQTPKHLITATGQRVTLRCSPRSGDLSVYWYQQSLDQGLQFLIQYYNGEERAKGNILERFSAQQFPDLHSELNLSSLELGDSALYFCASSPTYGNNYGYTFGSGTRLTVV.

This clonotype was seen more than once but under ten times. The chain is built from TRBV28 and TRBJ2-7; maybe TRBD2 (6 bases). CDR3 length: 14 amino acids. Germline V gene data show CDR1 as MDHEN and CDR2 as SYDVKM. Trimming shortened V by 5 bases and J by 3 bases, and 14 bases separated the two germline ends. The CDR3 reads CASSPFTGVYEQYF. CDR3 in DNA: TGTGCCAGCAGTCCTTTTACGGGGGTCTACGAGCAGTACTTC. The full variable domain, with the rest looked up from reference TRBV28 and TRBJ2-7, is DVKVTQSSRYLVKRTGEKVFLECVQDMDHENMFWYRQDPGLGLRLIYFSYDVKMKEKGDIPEGYSVSREKKERFSLILESASTNQTSMYLCASSPFTGVYEQYFGPGTRLTVT.

This clonotype has more than one count but fewer than ten. The chain combines TRBV12-3 or TRBV12-4 with TRBJ1-4; the D gene is possibly TRBD1 (5 bases). Trimming stripped 4 bases from V and 3 bases from J, with 9 bases between. The CDR3 runs 14 residues. The CDR3 region has the DNA TGTGCCAGCAGTTGGGGGGGAGCTAATGAAAAACTGTTTTTT. Translation: CASSWGGANEKLFF.

This clonotype was detected only a few times. The chain uses TRBV12-3 or TRBV12-4 and TRBJ1-5; D gene unclear. Trimming took 0 bases from V and 4 from J, leaving 10 bases between them. The length of the CDR3 is 15 residues. The CDR3 protein is CASSLAGPVNQPQHF. For the CDR3, the DNA is TGTGCCAGCAGTTTAGCAGGGCCGGTTAATCAGCCCCAGCATTTT.

This clonotype was observed a few times. The rearrangement joins TRBV6-5 to TRBJ2-7; D unresolved. The germline gives CDR1 MNHEY, CDR2 SVGAGI. Trimming took 2 bases from V and 2 from J, leaving 10 bases between them. CDR3 length equals 14 residues. CDR3 DNA sequence: TGTGCCAGCAGTTACGCCAGCGAAGCCTACGAGCAGTACTTC. Its translation: CASSYASEAYEQYF.

The J gene is TRBJ2-1, the V gene TRBV5-1; D not certain. CDR3 size: 14 residues. Germline CDR1 SGHRS, CDR2 YFSETQ. Between the trimmed V and J ends, which lost 0 bases and 14 bases, there was a span of 18 bases. For the CDR3, the DNA is TGCGCCAGCAGCTTGGCCCAGGCAGTACAAGAGGAGTTCTTC. Protein product: CASSLAQAVQEEFF. Full variable domain (outside the CDR3, taken from reference TRBV5-1 and TRBJ2-1): KAGVTQTPRYLIKTRGQQVTLSCSPISGHRSVSWYQQTPGQGLQFLFEYFSETQRNKGNFPGRFSGRQFSNSRSEMNVSTLELGDSALYLCASSLAQAVQEEFFGPGTRLTVL.

This clonotype has a count of ten or more. CDR3 DNA: TGTGCCAGCAACAGGGCCGAGCAGGAAAAACTGTTTTTT. Translation: CASNRAEQEKLFF. The rearrangement links TRBV6-6 to TRBJ1-4; tentatively, D is TRBD1 (6 bases). This CDR3 has 13 amino acids. V lost 7 bases and J lost 8, with 14 bases in between. Germline assignment: CDR1 MNHNY and CDR2 SVGAGI (reference sequence).